These T cell receptor beta chains were read from a single sample in a study of blood T cell repertoires in COVID-19. Using immunoSEQ multiplex PCR, the repertoire was profiled, and TCRdb retains in-frame clones only, with some absent. The sample lists about 210,000 clones, approximately 84% seen once, with 7.8% in the top ten. Sequencing input: peripheral blood. The receptors were sampled from a woman over 75 with COVID-19, enrolled during active disease. The CDR3 runs from the conserved cysteine through the conserved F or W. A D gene is named only where the DNA matches it firmly. The size field is filled for only some rows; it gives once, few, many or a size class.

D: NA; size: NA; J: TRBJ1-1; V: TRBV12-3/TRBV12-4; DNA: TGTGCCAGCAGCCAAACCGGGATCATGGCTTTCTTT; CDR3: CASSQTGIMAFF
D: TRBD1; size: NA; J: TRBJ2-1; V: TRBV18; DNA: TGTGCCAGCTCACGACAGGGGGCCTCCTACAATGAGCAGTTCTTC; CDR3: CASSRQGASYNEQFF
D: NA; size: NA; J: TRBJ2-1; V: TRBV19; DNA: TGTGCCAGTAGTACTAACGACCGGGAAAGAGAGTTCTTC; CDR3: CASSTNDREREFF
D: NA; size: NA; J: TRBJ1-1; V: TRBV18; DNA: TGTGCCAGCTCCCCCCAGCTGGGGCAGGGCATGAACACTGAAGCTTTCTTT; CDR3: CASSPQLGQGMNTEAFF
D: TRBD1; size: NA; J: TRBJ1-2; V: TRBV9; DNA: TGTGCCAGCAGCGCCGGGACAGATAACTATGGCTACACCTTC; CDR3: CASSAGTDNYGYTF
D: NA; size: NA; J: TRBJ1-5; V: TRBV2; DNA: TGTGCCAGCAGGGTAGGACAGAATCAGCCCCAGCATTTT; CDR3: CASRVGQNQPQHF
D: NA; size: NA; J: TRBJ2-7; V: TRBV30; DNA: TGTGTTAAGCCCGAGCAGTACTTC; CDR3: CVKPEQYF
D: TRBD1; size: NA; J: TRBJ2-2; V: TRBV6-1; DNA: TGTGCCAGCAGTGATAGGACAGGGGGTACCGGGGAGCTGTTTTTT; CDR3: CASSDRTGGTGELFF
D: NA; size: NA; J: TRBJ2-1; V: TRBV6-2/TRBV6-3; DNA: TGTGCCAGCAGCCTTCCGCAGGGGTGGAATTACAATGAGCAGTTCTTC; CDR3: CASSLPQGWNYNEQFF
D: TRBD1; size: NA; J: TRBJ1-1; V: TRBV10-1; DNA: TGCGCCAGCAGTTTCGGGACAGCTAACACTGAAGCTTTCTTT; CDR3: CASSFGTANTEAFF
D: NA; size: once; J: TRBJ1-4; V: TRBV7-6; DNA: TGTGCCAGCAGCGGTTTTAGCGGGTCAACTAATGAAAAACTGTTTTTT; CDR3: CASSGFSGSTNEKLFF
D: TRBD1; size: NA; J: TRBJ2-3; V: TRBV5-1; DNA: TGCGCCAGCAGCCCCCGGGACAGGGGCACAGATACGCAGTATTTT; CDR3: CASSPRDRGTDTQYF
D: TRBD1; size: NA; J: TRBJ1-1; V: TRBV23-1; DNA: TGCGCCAGCAGTGAAAGGGGGACAGGGGATAGGACTGAAGCTTTCTTT; CDR3: CASSERGTGDRTEAFF
D: NA; size: NA; J: TRBJ1-4; V: TRBV6-1; DNA: TGTGCCAGCAGTGGCGGGCCGGGTTCTTTCGCTAATGAAAAACTGTTTTTT; CDR3: CASSGGPGSFANEKLFF
D: TRBD1; size: NA; J: TRBJ2-1; V: TRBV18; DNA: TGTGCCAGCTCACCACCGGGGACAGGGATCGACAATGAGCAGTTCTTC; CDR3: CASSPPGTGIDNEQFF
D: TRBD1; size: NA; J: TRBJ1-1; V: TRBV9; DNA: TGTGCCAGCAGCCCAGGGACAGGCGGCAACACTGAAGCTTTCTTT; CDR3: CASSPGTGGNTEAFF
D: NA; size: NA; J: TRBJ1-6; V: TRBV19; DNA: TGTGCCAGTAAGATGGGGCAAGTAGGGTCACCCCTCCACTTT; CDR3: CASKMGQVGSPLHF
D: NA; size: NA; J: TRBJ2-5; V: TRBV28; DNA: TGTGCCAGTGTGAGGGGGCCGGGAGCCCCGACGGAGACCCAGTACTTC; CDR3: CASVRGPGAPTETQYF
D: NA; size: NA; J: TRBJ1-1; V: TRBV20-1; DNA: TGCAGTGCTAGTTCGGGAGCTCGGACGGCTCATCCCGCTTTCTTT; CDR3: CSASSGARTAHPAFF
D: NA; size: NA; J: TRBJ1-2; V: TRBV14; DNA: TGTGCCAGCAGCCAGAGGACCTCGGGGGACTATGGCTACACCTTC; CDR3: CASSQRTSGDYGYTF
D: TRBD2; size: NA; J: TRBJ2-7; V: TRBV12-3/TRBV12-4; DNA: TGTGCCAGCACCGCGGGGGGCGAGCAGTACTTC; CDR3: CASTAGGEQYF
D: TRBD1; size: NA; J: TRBJ1-2; V: TRBV29-1; DNA: TGCAGCGTTGACCTTCCCGGACAGGGCTATGGCTACACCTTC; CDR3: CSVDLPGQGYGYTF
D: NA; size: NA; J: TRBJ2-7; V: TRBV11-1; DNA: TGTGCCAGCAGCTTATCCCCTCTCGAGCAGTACTTC; CDR3: CASSLSPLEQYF
D: NA; size: NA; J: TRBJ2-7; V: TRBV6-4; DNA: TGTGCCAGCAGTGATCCCCGTAGACAGACCTACGAGCAGTACTTC; CDR3: CASSDPRRQTYEQYF
D: NA; size: NA; J: TRBJ1-4; V: TRBV9; DNA: TGTGCCAGCAGCGTAGCCCGGGACATGAATGAAAAACTGTTTTTT; CDR3: CASSVARDMNEKLFF
D: TRBD1; size: few; J: TRBJ2-5; V: TRBV25-1; DNA: TGTGCCAGCGGCCGCCGGACAGGAGAGACCCAGTACTTC; CDR3: CASGRRTGETQYF
D: NA; size: NA; J: TRBJ1-1; V: TRBV20-1; DNA: TGCAGTGTGGACAGGAACACTGAAGCTTTCTTT; CDR3: CSVDRNTEAFF
D: TRBD1; size: NA; J: TRBJ2-2; V: TRBV5-1; DNA: TGCGCCAGCAGCCTAACAGGGGGCCGGGGCACCGGGGAGCTGTTTTTT; CDR3: CASSLTGGRGTGELFF
D: NA; size: NA; J: TRBJ2-3; V: TRBV9; DNA: TGTGCCAGCAGCGTAGTGGGCGACGGCACAGATACGCAGTATTTT; CDR3: CASSVVGDGTDTQYF
D: NA; size: few; J: TRBJ1-1; V: TRBV6-5; DNA: TGTGCCAGCAGATTAGACAGATGGGGTGAAGCTTTCTTT; CDR3: CASRLDRWGEAFF
D: NA; size: NA; J: TRBJ2-5; V: TRBV18; DNA: TGTGCCAGCACCACAGGGAATTCGGAGACCCAGTACTTC; CDR3: CASTTGNSETQYF
D: TRBD1; size: NA; J: TRBJ1-1; V: TRBV14; DNA: TGTGCCAGCAGCCAAGTACAGGGGGTAACTGAAGCTTTCTTT; CDR3: CASSQVQGVTEAFF
D: NA; size: few; J: TRBJ1-4; V: TRBV18; DNA: TGTGCCAGCTCACCCCGGGACTGGGCAACTAATGAAAAACTGTTTTTT; CDR3: CASSPRDWATNEKLFF
D: TRBD2; size: NA; J: TRBJ2-5; V: TRBV18; DNA: TGTGCCAGCTCGCAGAATAGCGGGGGGCAAGAGACCCAGTACTTC; CDR3: CASSQNSGGQETQYF
D: NA; size: NA; J: TRBJ2-5; V: TRBV5-1; DNA: TGCGCCAGCAGCTTGGTTCGAGAGACCCAGTACTTC; CDR3: CASSLVRETQYF
D: NA; size: NA; J: TRBJ1-1; V: TRBV12-3/TRBV12-4; DNA: TGTGCCAGCAGCCCAGGGGATGGGGAAGCTTTCTTT; CDR3: CASSPGDGEAFF
D: NA; size: NA; J: TRBJ1-1; V: TRBV6-6; DNA: TGTGCCAGCAGTTACAGTCGGGACACGGCTTTCTTT; CDR3: CASSYSRDTAFF
D: TRBD1; size: NA; J: TRBJ2-5; V: TRBV18; DNA: TGTGCCAGCTCACCTGGACAGGGCAGTCGAGAGACCCAGTACTTC; CDR3: CASSPGQGSRETQYF
D: NA; size: NA; J: TRBJ1-1; V: TRBV29-1; DNA: TGCAGCGCTGGACTGCCGAACACTGAAGCTTTCTTT; CDR3: CSAGLPNTEAFF
D: NA; size: NA; J: TRBJ2-5; V: TRBV6-2/TRBV6-3; DNA: TGTGCCAGCAGCTCACAAGAGACCCAGTACTTC; CDR3: CASSSQETQYF
D: TRBD1; size: few; J: TRBJ1-2; V: TRBV6-1; DNA: TGTGCCAGCAGTGAAGCGACAGGGGTTGGCTATGGCTACACCTTC; CDR3: CASSEATGVGYGYTF
D: TRBD2; size: once; J: TRBJ2-2; V: TRBV5-1; DNA: TGCGCCAGCAGCTTGGCCGGGCGGGAGGCCGGGGAGCTGTTTTTT; CDR3: CASSLAGREAGELFF
D: TRBD1; size: few; J: TRBJ1-1; V: TRBV6-5; DNA: TGTGCCAGCGGCCAAGGACAGGGGAACACTGAAGCTTTCTTT; CDR3: CASGQGQGNTEAFF
D: TRBD1; size: NA; J: TRBJ2-3; V: TRBV6-5; DNA: TGTGCCAGCAGTTACAGTGGGACAGGGCTACAGCCCCAGTATTTT; CDR3: CASSYSGTGLQPQYF
D: NA; size: NA; J: TRBJ2-2; V: TRBV5-8; DNA: TGTGCCAGCAGCTTGTTCGGCAGGTCCCCCGGGGAGCTGTTTTTT; CDR3: CASSLFGRSPGELFF
D: TRBD1; size: NA; J: TRBJ1-2; V: TRBV12-3/TRBV12-4; DNA: TGTGCCAGCAGTCCAAACGCCGGGACAGGAGGCACCTTC; CDR3: CASSPNAGTGGTF
D: TRBD1; size: NA; J: TRBJ1-4; V: TRBV29-1; DNA: TGCAGCGTGACCGGGACAGGGAATGAAAAACTGTTTTTT; CDR3: CSVTGTGNEKLFF
D: TRBD1; size: NA; J: TRBJ1-2; V: TRBV5-1; DNA: TGCGCCAGCAGCTACGACAGGGCCGTCTTCTATGGCTACACCTTC; CDR3: CASSYDRAVFYGYTF
D: TRBD2; size: NA; J: TRBJ2-7; V: TRBV28; DNA: TGTGCCAGCAGTTCTCCCTCGGGAGCGGGAGGAATAGCGGCGTACTTCTACGAGCAGTACTTC; CDR3: CASSSPSGAGGIAAYFYEQYF
D: NA; size: NA; J: TRBJ1-5; V: TRBV2; DNA: TGTGCCAGCAGTGAGAGCAGGGTGGACCAGCCCCAGCATTTT; CDR3: CASSESRVDQPQHF